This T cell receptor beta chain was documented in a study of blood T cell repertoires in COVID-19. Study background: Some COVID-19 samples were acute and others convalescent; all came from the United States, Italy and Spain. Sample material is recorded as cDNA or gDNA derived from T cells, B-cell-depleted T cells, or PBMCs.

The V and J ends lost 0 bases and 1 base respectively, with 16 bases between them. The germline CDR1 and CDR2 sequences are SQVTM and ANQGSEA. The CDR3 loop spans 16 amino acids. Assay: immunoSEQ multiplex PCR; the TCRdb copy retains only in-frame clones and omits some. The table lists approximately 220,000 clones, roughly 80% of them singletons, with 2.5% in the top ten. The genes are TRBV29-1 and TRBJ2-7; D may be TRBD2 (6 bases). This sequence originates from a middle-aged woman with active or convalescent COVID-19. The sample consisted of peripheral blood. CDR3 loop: CSVEDLVGRGSYEQYF. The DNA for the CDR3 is TGCAGCGTTGAAGATCTGGTCGGGAGAGGGTCCTACGAGCAGTACTTC.